Each of the 21 T cell receptor beta chains below was sequenced from the same sample in a study of sequential checkpoint blockade in melanoma. The protocol was immunoSEQ multiplex PCR, while the TCRdb copy is restricted to in-frame clones and leaves out a portion. The table lists 18,000 or so clones, 69% of them singletons. Specified treatment: randomized to nivolumab then ipilimumab (arm A) or the reverse (arm B). Sample: CD8+ T cells sorted from blood (inferred from file names), taken from a patient given nivolumab and ipilimumab in sequence. The source of these receptors is a human donor with melanoma.

This chain's CDR3 is CASSILAGGPAEQYF. For the CDR3, the DNA is TGTGCCAGTAGTATTCTGGCCGGAGGTCCAGCCGAGCAGTACTTC. The gene calls are TRBV19 and TRBJ2-7, with a weak D call TRBD2 (5 bases). The ends were cut back, 3 bases at V and 6 bases at J, with 18 bases in the middle. CDR1 is LNHDA, CDR2 SQIVND, per germline (reference sequence). The CDR3 sequence is 15 residues long.

The chain carries TRBV5-1 and TRBJ1-1; perhaps TRBD1 as D (5 bases). The CDR3 extends over 13 amino acids. Germline lookup yields CDR1 SGHRS and CDR2 YFSETQ. The V and J ends lost 7 bases and 4 bases respectively, with 14 bases between them. The CDR3 sequence is CASLDGGGTEAFF. DNA for the CDR3: TGCGCCAGCCTCGACGGGGGAGGCACTGAAGCTTTCTTT.

Comments on this clone: It differs at one base from a far larger clone, so likely a read error. This chain joins TRBV5-8 and TRBJ2-3, with 8 bases identical to TRBD1. CDR1 and CDR2 from the germline V gene are SGHTS and YDEGEE. V trimming: 5 bases; J trimming: 3 bases; junction bases outside the gene matches: 14. The CDR3 is 17 residues long. The CDR3 sequence is CASRPGGAVKETDTQYF. The CDR3 DNA sequence: TGTGCCAGCAGACCAGGGGGCGCGGTGAAGGAGACAGATACGCAGTATTTT.

V is TRBV19 and J is TRBJ1-1; D is unresolved. This CDR3 has 13 residues. Germline V gene data show CDR1 as LNHDA and CDR2 as SQIVND (reference sequence). V was clipped by 7 bases and J by 1 base, with 10 bases between them. The CDR3 nucleotides are TGTGCCAGTATGGCGGTCCCGAACACTGAAGCTTTCTTT. Its translation: CASMAVPNTEAFF.

J is TRBJ2-1 and V is TRBV27; TRBD2 agrees at 10 bases. Per germline, CDR1 MNHEY and CDR2 SMNVEV (reference sequence). V lost 2 bases, J lost 4 bases, and 2 bases stayed unmatched. The length of the CDR3 is 15 residues. CDR3 region: CASSLGAGGYNEQFF. The CDR3, as DNA: TGTGCCAGCAGTTTAGGAGCGGGAGGGTACAATGAGCAGTTCTTC.

The rearrangement links TRBV11-3 to TRBJ1-1; 7 bases map to TRBD1. The CDR3 spans 16 residues. With 5 bases clipped from V and 1 base from J, the junction kept 10 bases outside the gene matches. CDR1 and CDR2 (germline): SGHNT, YENEEA. This chain's CDR3 is CASSLGTAPANTEAFF. The CDR3, as DNA: TGTGCCAGCAGCCTCGGGACAGCCCCCGCGAACACTGAAGCTTTCTTT.

Within the sample, this clone is medium-sized. V usage is TRBV5-1 and J usage is TRBJ1-1; D is possibly TRBD1 (6 bases). The V and J ends lost 5 bases and 0 bases respectively, with 8 bases between them. Germline CDR1 and CDR2: SGHRS and YFSETQ. CDR3 length: 13 residues. Here the CDR3 DNA reads TGCGCCAGCAGGGCAGGGGTGAACACTGAAGCTTTCTTT. Its protein is CASRAGVNTEAFF.

The chain links TRBV6-1 to TRBJ2-7, with TRBD2 identical over 9 bases. V shed 0 bases, J shed 3 bases, and the junction held 9 bases outside the gene matches. The germline V gene encodes CDR1 MNHNS and CDR2 SASEGT. This CDR3 spans 17 amino acids. The CDR3 region has the DNA TGTGCCAGCAGTGAAGCGCTGGGACTAGCAAGGGGCTACGAGCAGTACTTC. Its translation: CASSEALGLARGYEQYF.

This chain connects TRBV5-8 to TRBJ2-7, with 8 bases fitting TRBD1. Germline values: CDR1 SGHTS, CDR2 YDEGEE. V shed 6 bases, J shed 6 bases, and the junction held 8 bases outside the gene matches. The CDR3 is 13 residues long. The CDR3 is CASKDRVGVEQYF. In DNA, the CDR3 is TGTGCCAGCAAGGACAGGGTTGGGGTCGAGCAGTACTTC. The variable domain in full, completed from reference TRBV5-8 and TRBJ2-7, reads EAGVTQSPTHLIKTRGQQATLRCSPISGHTSVYWYQQALGLGLQFLLWYDEGEERNRGNFPPRFSGRQFPNYSSELNVNALELEDSALYLCASKDRVGVEQYFGPGTRLTVT.

The rearrangement joins TRBV9 to TRBJ1-3; maybe TRBD1 (5 bases). Germline V lookup: CDR1 SGDLS, CDR2 YYNGEE. Trimming shortened V by 0 bases and J by 4 bases, and 8 bases separated the two germline ends. The CDR3 extends over 14 amino acids. The CDR3 DNA reads TGTGCCAGCAGCGTAGCAGGGTCCGGAAACACCATATATTTT. This encodes CASSVAGSGNTIYF.

The J gene is TRBJ2-7, the V gene TRBV4-2, with no clear D. V dropped 1 base and J dropped 2 bases, with 6 bases sitting between them. There are 13 residues in the CDR3. Germline V gives CDR1 LGHNA, CDR2 YNFKEQ. The CDR3 spells CASSQGRAYEQYF. The CDR3 DNA sequence: TGTGCCAGCAGCCAAGGACGGGCCTACGAGCAGTACTTC.

For this clone: The sample has other DNA sequences that encode this CDR3 too. The chain recombines TRBV19 with TRBJ2-1, with 8 bases lining up with TRBD1. There are 15 residues in the CDR3. Trimming removed 3 bases from V and 3 bases from J; junction bases left unmatched: 4. Germline V lookup: CDR1 LNHDA, CDR2 SQIVND (reference sequence). CDR3 residues: CASSIGQGGYNEQFF. The CDR3 DNA is TGTGCCAGTAGTATCGGACAGGGAGGCTACAATGAGCAGTTCTTC.

The chain combines TRBV16 with TRBJ2-1, with D possibly TRBD1 on 6 matching bases. Between the trimmed V and J ends, which lost 2 bases and 13 bases, there was a span of 12 bases. CDR1 KGHSY and CDR2 FQNENV come from the germline V gene. The CDR3 consists of 12 residues. CDR3 in DNA: TGTGCCAGCAGCCAAGACACGGACAGTCAGTTCTTC. Amino acids: CASSQDTDSQFF.

The chain uses TRBV28 and TRBJ1-2, with D unclear. CDR3 length equals 12 residues. Between the trimmed V and J ends, which lost 3 bases and 4 bases, there was a span of 6 bases. Germline V gene sequence: CDR1 MDHEN, CDR2 SYDVKM. The CDR3 loop reads CASSFSLYGYTF. CDR3 sequence (DNA): TGTGCCAGCAGTTTCTCCCTCTATGGCTACACCTTC.

Here the CDR3 DNA reads TGTGCCAGCAGCTTGCGACTAGCGGGGTACAATGAGCAGTTCTTC. Encoded protein: CASSLRLAGYNEQFF. The genes are TRBV5-4 and TRBJ2-1; 11 nucleotides match TRBD2. CDR1 is SGHNT and CDR2 is YYREEE in the germline V gene (reference sequence). This CDR3 spans 15 amino acids. Trimming cost V 1 base and J 4 bases; bases outside gene matches: 1. Full variable domain (remainder filled in from reference TRBV5-4 and TRBJ2-1): ETGVTQSPTHLIKTRGQQVTLRCSSQSGHNTVSWYQQALGQGPQFIFQYYREEENGRGNFPPRFSGLQFPNYSSELNVNALELDDSALYLCASSLRLAGYNEQFFGPGTRLTVL.

The rearrangement links TRBV4-1 to TRBJ1-2; 9 bases align to TRBD1. V shed 0 bases and J 5 bases; nucleotides not matched to a gene: 10. Germline values: CDR1 MGHRA, CDR2 YSYEKL. This CDR3 is built from 17 residues. The CDR3 sequence: CASSQDHTGQGRYGYTF. CDR3 nucleotide sequence: TGCGCCAGCAGCCAAGACCATACGGGACAGGGAAGGTATGGCTACACCTTC.

This clone was found a few times. The rearrangement links TRBV30 to TRBJ1-1; the match to TRBD1 covers 9 bases. From germline, CDR1 is GTSNPN and CDR2 SVGIG (reference sequence). J gave up 5 bases and V 5 bases, and 6 bases lay outside the gene matches. The CDR3 has 13 residues. This CDR3 reads CAWWDRVGTEAFF. DNA for the CDR3: TGTGCCTGGTGGGACAGGGTCGGGACTGAAGCTTTCTTT.

The chain uses TRBV5-4 and TRBJ2-3, with 9 nucleotides matching TRBD2. V trimming: 0 bases; J trimming: 1 base; junction bases outside the gene matches: 3. The germline gives CDR1 SGHNT, CDR2 YYREEE (reference sequence). This CDR3 spans 16 amino acids. CDR3: CASSLEGGGGTDTQYF. The CDR3 DNA reads TGTGCCAGCAGCTTGGAAGGCGGGGGGGGCACAGATACGCAGTATTTT. The variable domain in full, completed from reference TRBV5-4 and TRBJ2-3, reads ETGVTQSPTHLIKTRGQQVTLRCSSQSGHNTVSWYQQALGQGPQFIFQYYREEENGRGNFPPRFSGLQFPNYSSELNVNALELDDSALYLCASSLEGGGGTDTQYFGPGTRLTVL.

The sample holds many counts of this clone. The chain is built from TRBV6-6 and TRBJ1-1; D ambiguous. CDR1 is MNHNY, CDR2 SVGAGI, per germline (reference sequence). CDR3 length: 16 amino acids. V shed 6 bases and J shed 1 base, with 18 bases lying between them. Written as DNA, the CDR3 is TGTGCCAGCAGCCGGACGCGCGGGGAACCGAACACTGAAGCTTTCTTT. Translating gives CASSRTRGEPNTEAFF.

The V and J genes are TRBV27 and TRBJ1-3; TRBD1 matches 7 bases. The CDR3 is 13 residues long. V shed 8 bases, J shed 7 bases, and the junction held 8 bases outside the gene matches. Germline V gives CDR1 MNHEY, CDR2 SMNVEV (reference sequence). The CDR3 DNA reads as TGTGCCAGCCGCGCCTGGGACAGCAACACCATATATTTT. Translating it yields CASRAWDSNTIYF.

This clone was seen only a few times. One junction end disagrees with the germline gene, perhaps due to a read error. The sample contains more than one DNA sequence encoding this CDR3. The rearrangement links TRBV4-1 to TRBJ2-7; TRBD2 is a possible D gene (7 bases). CDR1 and CDR2 (germline): MGHRA, YSYEKL. The CDR3 extends over 16 amino acids. The chain's CDR3 is CASSQDEGGGGREQYF. CDR3 sequence (DNA): TGTGCCAGCAGCCAAGACGAAGGGGGAGGGGGTCGTGAGCAGTACTTC.